This T cell receptor (beta chain) was sequenced in a study of blood T cells in healthy people across ages. Primers used in a second PCR of roughly 7 to 12 cycles were a sample-barcoded 5' primer and a J-beta primer mix. TCRdb independently ran MiXCR on the 5' RACE reads; one entry per CDR3 protein. Here the sample spans hundreds of thousands of distinct CDR3 sequences, 32% being singletons. The CDR3 consists of 15 residues. Germline V gives CDR1 SGHAT, CDR2 FQNNGV. Trimming took off 5 bases at V and 6 bases at J, with 17 bases between the two ends. Russia was home to the donors, healthy Caucasian individuals aged about 6 to 90.

Sequencing input: blood. The gene calls are TRBV11-2 and TRBJ2-1, with D unresolved. The clonotype originates from an elderly woman in good health. The CDR3 DNA sequence: TGTGCCAGCAGCCCTCAGGACGGATTTTGCAATGAGCAGTTCTTC. Its translation is CASSPQDGFCNEQFF.